The 13 T cell receptor beta chains given below trace back to one sample, sequenced in a study of T cells in Graves' hyperthyroidism and ophthalmopathy. Template material for amplifying TCR beta CDR3 regions consisted of RNA transcripts. The HTBI set primed first-round TCR CDR3 RT-PCR. Via MiXCR, TCRdb re-called the multiplex PCR reads, giving one row per CDR3 protein. Of 700,000 to 850,000 distinct CDR3 sequences listed, roughly a third are singletons. Source material: blood. All receptors derive from a woman aged 40 to 50 with Graves' hyperthyroidism.

This clonotype was seen more than once but under ten times. This rearrangement joins TRBV20-1 to TRBJ2-5, with TRBD2 identical over 9 bases. The germline V gene has CDR1 DFQATT and CDR2 SNEGSKA (reference sequence). V was pared by 2 bases and J by 3 bases, with 4 bases of the junction left unmatched. CDR3 length: 14 residues. The CDR3 region is CSARKLAGKETQYF. For the CDR3, the DNA is TGCAGTGCTAGAAAGCTAGCGGGGAAAGAGACCCAGTACTTC.

The table lists this clonotype with many counts. This chain connects TRBV20-1 to TRBJ2-7, with D perhaps being TRBD1 or TRBD2 (5 bases each). Per germline, CDR1 DFQATT and CDR2 SNEGSKA (reference sequence). Trimming took off 6 bases at V and 3 bases at J, with 9 bases between the two ends. CDR3 length equals 11 residues. The CDR3 loop reads CSAGENYEQYF. The CDR3 region has the DNA TGCAGTGCGGGGGAAAACTACGAGCAGTACTTC.

The chain joins TRBV6-5 to TRBJ1-1; D might be TRBD1 (5 bases). Trimming stripped 5 bases from V and 1 base from J, with 11 bases between. The CDR3 length is 14 residues. Germline V CDR1 and CDR2: MNHEY, SVGAGI. CDR3 protein: CASSPAGTNTEAFF. The DNA for the CDR3 is TGTGCCAGCAGTCCGGCAGGGACGAACACTGAAGCTTTCTTT.

This clonotype was seen ten or more times. CDR3 bases: TGTGCCAGCAGCTTCCGCAAGGGACCGACGAATGAAAAACTGTTTTTT. This codes for CASSFRKGPTNEKLFF. The rearrangement links TRBV13 to TRBJ1-4, with D maybe TRBD1 (5 bases). Trimming cost V 3 bases and J 5 bases, with 16 bases left between them. Germline V gene lookup returns CDR1 PRHDT and CDR2 FYEKMQ (reference sequence). The CDR3 is made up of 16 amino acids.

This clonotype has at least ten counts. The V and J genes are TRBV25-1 and TRBJ2-2, with D perhaps TRBD2 (7 bases). The V gene lost 4 bases and the J gene lost 1 base, with 10 bases spanning the gap. Germline lookup yields CDR1 MGHDK and CDR2 SYGVNS. This CDR3 comprises 15 residues. The CDR3 is CASSGGGGNTGELFF. The CDR3 DNA reads TGTGCCAGCAGTGGCGGGGGCGGGAACACCGGGGAGCTGTTTTTT. The complete variable domain, with remaining parts taken from reference TRBV25-1 and TRBJ2-2, reads EADIYQTPRYLVIGTGKKITLECSQTMGHDKMYWYQQDPGMELHLIHYSYGVNSTEKGDLSSESTVSRIRTEHFPLTLESARPSHTSQYLCASSGGGGNTGELFFGEGSRLTVL.

This clonotype was counted ten times or more. This rearrangement joins TRBV13 to TRBJ2-7, with 10 bases lining up with TRBD1. The CDR3 is 14 amino acids. From germline, CDR1 is PRHDT and CDR2 FYEKMQ (reference sequence). V lost 5 bases, J lost 4 bases, and 5 bases stayed unmatched. The CDR3 spells CASSPRTGGYEQYF. CDR3 DNA: TGTGCCAGCAGCCCACGGACAGGGGGGTACGAGCAGTACTTC. The variable domain in full, with the rest retrieved from reference TRBV13 and TRBJ2-7, is AAGVIQSPRHLIKEKRETATLKCYPIPRHDTVYWYQQGPGQDPQFLISFYEKMQSDKGSIPDRFSAQQFSDYHSELNMSSLELGDSALYFCASSPRTGGYEQYFGPGTRLTVT.

This clonotype was picked up many times. The chain has TRBV19 and TRBJ1-2, with D unclear. V was clipped by 4 bases and J by 3 bases, with 9 bases between them. Looked up from germline, CDR1 is LNHDA and CDR2 is SQIVND (reference sequence). CDR3 length: 13 residues. The CDR3 is CASSTSRDYGYTF. The CDR3 bases are TGTGCCAGTAGTACCTCCCGGGACTATGGCTACACCTTC.

The chain joins TRBV2 to TRBJ2-3; 7 nucleotides align to TRBD2. The germline CDR1 and CDR2 sequences are SNHLY and FYNNEI. V shed 3 bases and J 2 bases; nucleotides not matched to a gene: 8. The CDR3 sequence is 16 residues long. The CDR3 loop is CASSDGEGRNTDTQYF. In DNA form, the CDR3 reads TGTGCCAGCAGTGATGGGGAGGGAAGGAACACAGATACGCAGTATTTT.

The V and J genes are TRBV3-1 and TRBJ2-7; 13 bases map to TRBD2. The trim removed 1 base at V and 6 bases at J, leaving 9 bases unmatched. The V gene's germline CDR1 is LGHDT and CDR2 YNNKEL (reference sequence). This CDR3 comprises 17 residues. Here the CDR3 DNA reads TGTGCCAGCAGCCAAGTGGGCGGGACTAGCGGGAAGAGCGAGCAGTACTTC. Translating gives CASSQVGGTSGKSEQYF.

This clonotype has only a few counts. In DNA, the CDR3 is TGTGCCAGCCGCCGGGACAGGGAGAAGGTCGAGCAGTACTTC. Protein: CASRRDREKVEQYF. The chain is built from TRBV6-1 and TRBJ2-7, with 9 positions matching TRBD1. The CDR3 extends over 14 amino acids. V was pared by 8 bases and J by 6 bases, with 11 bases of the junction left unmatched. CDR1 is MNHNS, CDR2 SASEGT, per germline.

This clonotype was observed at least ten times. The V and J genes are TRBV12-3 or TRBV12-4 and TRBJ1-2, with no clear D. Trimming removed 2 bases at V and 2 bases at J, with 9 bases between. The CDR3 covers 14 residues. The CDR3 spells CASSLLAGNYGYTF. In nucleotides, the CDR3 is TGTGCCAGCAGTTTATTGGCGGGAAACTATGGCTACACCTTC.

This clonotype occurred a few times. The chain uses TRBV12-3 or TRBV12-4 and TRBJ2-7; TRBD2 is a possible D gene (6 bases). The germline V and J ends were trimmed by 5 bases and 3 bases, with 14 bases remaining between them. The CDR3 is 14 amino acids. CDR3 in DNA: TGTGCCAGCAGTCCCGAGGGGAGGTTCTACGAGCAGTACTTC. Amino acids: CASSPEGRFYEQYF.

The rearrangement links TRBV7-9 to TRBJ1-2; TRBD1 matches at 10 bases. Unmatched junction bases numbered 6, after V lost 5 bases and J lost 3 bases. CDR1 and CDR2 from the germline V gene are SEHNR and FQNEAQ (reference sequence). There are 15 residues in the CDR3. The CDR3 reads CASSHRDRGYYGYTF. In nucleotides, the CDR3 is TGTGCCAGCAGCCACCGGGACAGGGGCTACTATGGCTACACCTTC.